This TCR beta chain comes out of a study of blood T cell repertoires in COVID-19. Per the germline V gene, CDR1 is WSHSY and CDR2 is SAAADI. V shed 2 bases and J 8 bases; nucleotides not matched to a gene: 9. This CDR3 is built from 15 residues. Measured with immunoSEQ multiplex PCR; TCRdb has only the in-frame clones, and not every one. The sample contains about 330,000 clones, roughly nine tenths of which appear only once. The origin of this receptor is a woman in her twenties or thirties who had recovered from COVID-19. Sequencing input: PBMCs or T cells enriched from blood (not recorded which). The rearrangement uses TRBV10-2 and TRBJ2-1; 7 nucleotides line up with TRBD1. The CDR3 loop reads CASSEEPGTAYEQFF. CDR3 in DNA: TGCGCCAGCAGTGAGGAGCCTGGGACAGCGTATGAGCAGTTCTTC.